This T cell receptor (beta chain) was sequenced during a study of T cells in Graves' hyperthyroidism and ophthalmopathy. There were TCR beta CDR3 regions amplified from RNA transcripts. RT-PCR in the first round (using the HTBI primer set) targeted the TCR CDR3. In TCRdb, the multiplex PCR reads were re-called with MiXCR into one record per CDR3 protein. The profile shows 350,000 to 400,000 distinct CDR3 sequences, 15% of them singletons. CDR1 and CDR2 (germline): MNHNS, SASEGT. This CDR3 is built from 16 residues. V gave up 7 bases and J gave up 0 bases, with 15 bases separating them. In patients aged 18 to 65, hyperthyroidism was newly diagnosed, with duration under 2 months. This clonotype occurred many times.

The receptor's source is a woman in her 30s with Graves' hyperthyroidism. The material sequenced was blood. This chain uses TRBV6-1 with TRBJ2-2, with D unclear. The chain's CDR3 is CASTKSTGANTGELFF. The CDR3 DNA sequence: TGTGCCAGCACCAAAAGCACCGGAGCGAACACCGGGGAGCTGTTTTTT.